The clone carrying this T cell receptor (beta chain) appeared many times. These data belong to a study of identical twins. One entry per CDR3 protein results from TCRdb running MiXCR on the 5' RACE reads. This sample has some 760,000 distinct CDR3 sequences, with 15% to 20% found just once. J lost 7 bases, V lost 7 bases, and 16 bases had no gene match. This CDR3 contains 16 residues. These data also featured in a second study, about T cells expressing NK-cell markers. That report notes: Obtained from sorted CD3+CD56+NKG2C+, CD3+CD56+NKG2C- and CD3+CD56-NKG2C+ T cells were the TCR beta repertoires.

Input material: PBMCs. This sequence originates from a woman aged 18 to 35 in good health. The gene calls are TRBV12-3 or TRBV12-4 and TRBJ2-1; 7 nucleotides line up with TRBD2. The DNA for the CDR3 is TGTGCCAGCACCTCGCTTAGCGGGCCTGCACAGAATGAGCAGTTCTTC. Its translation: CASTSLSGPAQNEQFF.